This T cell receptor gamma chain was captured by sequencing in a study of intestinal T cells in coeliac disease (dated by TCRdb to the early 2020s). Notes on the research overall: In the TRG cohort, the mean age of coeliac patients was about 15 years compared with almost 55 years for controls, so the coeliac patients were much younger than the controls. The TCR-delta (TRD) cohort included duodenal biopsies from around eleven coeliac disease patients and around eleven non-coeliac controls. A second, larger TCR-gamma (TRG) cohort comprised duodenal biopsies from around 35 coeliac disease patients and some 20 non-coeliac controls. Study-level results and caveats: It was not possible to tell repeated CDR3 amino acid sequences apart from PCR duplicates. A significant age difference was observed between coeliac and control groups, although significant classification was not yielded by an age-split analysis. TRG clustering correctly classified most of the 54 biopsies (approximately 94%), with a reported leave-one-out accuracy of around 87%. FFPE-derived DNA was found to be relatively degraded, and loss of a proportion of TCR sequences in each sample was likely caused by this degradation. All 20 or so biopsies in training were correctly classified by TRD kmer-based clustering, and a leave-one-out accuracy of about 92% was reported.

The library came from multiplex PCR. The sequencer was an Ion Torrent PGM. TRG repertoires were amplified from approximately 200 ng of biopsy DNA using the LymphoTrack kit, whose primers carry Illumina adapters. TRG amplicons were purified using AMPure XP beads, were quantified on a 2100 Bioanalyzer, and were pooled equimolarly. An Ion PGM instrument was used to sequence the TRG libraries. In the authors' own workflow: FastX removed reads in which more than 10% of nucleotides fell below the per-patient third-quartile quality score. IMGT/HighV-QUEST was used to align the reads, assigning V, D and J genes, identifying CDR3 regions and assessing functionality. Sequences were converted to amino acids, and every sequence predicted to be non-functional was removed. CDR3s were broken into kmers both with and without positional annotation, kmer frequencies were analysed by PCA, and samples were clustered using each of the 1023 combinations of PCs 1-10. Leave-one-out cross-validation was used to validate the classification, with parameters re-optimised on the remaining samples in each round. Shannon diversity was computed with the vegan R package from repeated random subsamples equal to the lowest read count. TCRdb called clones from the public reads with CATT, and repeated DNA sequences were later combined into one row. TCRdb's processing, not the study's, gives the V and J calls here. Present in this sample are a few hundred gamma-chain clones, approximately 47% of which were seen just once. The ten largest clones add up to approximately 51% of the sample.

The CDR3 contains 12 residues, cysteine and phenylalanine counted. The CDR3 DNA has 36 bases and is translated from base 1. The germline V gene encodes CDR1 VTNTFY and CDR2 YDVSTARD (reference sequence). This clone was found a few times. Its antigen is unknown. One base away lies a much larger clone, so this may be a sequencing read error. The same CDR3 is also encoded by other DNA sequences in this sample. Genomic DNA was extracted with the QIAamp DNA FFPE tissue kit from ten 5-um FFPE scrolls per case. Classification of coeliac disease based on the TCR repertoire was tested using fully anonymised formalin-fixed paraffin-embedded duodenal biopsies that were surplus to diagnostic needs. Controls had no clinical or histological suspicion of coeliac disease and underwent upper endoscopy for reflux, dyspepsia or gastritis.

The sample taken for sequencing was a duodenal biopsy. The chain uses TRGV3 and TRGJ1 or TRGJ2. The sequence derives from a human donor who served as a control with a normal duodenal biopsy, not a healthy volunteer. The DNA reads as follows: TGTGCCACCTGGGACAGGCGGGGTAAGAAACTCTTC. Translated, this is CATWDRRGKKLF.